The rows below give T cell receptor beta chains drawn from one sample of a study of T cell responses to AZD1222 COVID-19 vaccine. TCRdb keeps only in-frame clones here, not all; method: immunoSEQ multiplex PCR. The repertoire has more than 85,000 clones, about nine tenths of them found once; the top ten carry 7.5%. The specimen comprised peripheral blood, sampled on day 0 of AZD1222 vaccination. These receptors originate from an adult in good health. Both conserved end residues are part of each CDR3. D genes are given only for firm matches. Size is omitted from some rows. Given values are once, few, many or a class for expanded clones.

TRBV2,few,-,TRBJ2-3,TGTGCCAGCATGCTGTGGACGGACAATATTCTTTCCACAGATACGCAGTATTTT,CASMLWTDNILSTDTQYF
TRBV7-9,-,-,TRBJ1-2,TGTGCCAGCAGCTTAGAAGGCTATGGCTACACCTTC,CASSLEGYGYTF
TRBV27,-,-,TRBJ2-6,TGTGCCAGCAGTTCGACTGGGGCCAACGTCCTGACTTTC,CASSSTGANVLTF
TRBV3-1/TRBV3-2,-,-,TRBJ2-2,TGTGCCAGCAGCCAAGACAGGGTCCTCACCGGGGAGCTGTTTTTT,CASSQDRVLTGELFF
TRBV28,-,-,TRBJ2-1,TGTGCCAGCAGGTCCGGGACAAGTTACAATGAGCAGTTCTTC,CASRSGTSYNEQFF
TRBV19,-,-,TRBJ1-2,TGTGCCAGTAGTGTCAGCTATGGCTACACCTTC,CASSVSYGYTF
TRBV10-2,-,TRBD2,TRBJ2-7,TGCGCCAGCAGGATAGCGGGGGCCTCCTACGAGCAGTACTTC,CASRIAGASYEQYF
TRBV7-9,once,-,TRBJ1-5,TGTGCCAGCAGCTTAGGGGGCTGGAATCAGCCCCAGCATTTT,CASSLGGWNQPQHF
TRBV28,-,TRBD1,TRBJ2-1,TGTGCCAGCAGGCCGGGACAGGAGAGGCATGAGCAGTTCTTC,CASRPGQERHEQFF
TRBV7-3,-,TRBD1,TRBJ2-2,TGTGCCAGCGATACGGGACAGGCCATGGGAACCGGGGAGCTGTTTTTT,CASDTGQAMGTGELFF
TRBV4-2,-,-,TRBJ2-7,TGTGCCAGCAGCCACCCCGGAGAAGCGGAGCAGTACTTC,CASSHPGEAEQYF
TRBV5-5,-,-,TRBJ1-4,TGTGCCAGCAGCTTGGCAACGCGGGGGGCCGGTGAAAAACTGTTTTTT,CASSLATRGAGEKLFF
TRBV18,-,-,TRBJ2-1,TGTGCCAGCTCAGAATTGACAGGCACTTACAATGAGCAGTTCTTC,CASSELTGTYNEQFF
TRBV7-9,few,-,TRBJ2-2,TGTGCCTCTGGGGACACCGAAAAGTCGAACACCGGGGAGCTGTTTTTT,CASGDTEKSNTGELFF
TRBV6-5,-,-,TRBJ2-7,TGTGCCAGCAGAAACAGGGTTCGCGAGCAGTACTTC,CASRNRVREQYF
TRBV21-1,-,-,TRBJ1-6,TGTGCCAGCCCGGGACCGATTACTCTCTCCTATAATTCACCCCTCCACTTT,CASPGPITLSYNSPLHF
TRBV12-3/TRBV12-4,-,TRBD1,TRBJ1-2,TGTGCCAGCAGTATGACAGGGAACTATGGCTACACCTTC,CASSMTGNYGYTF
TRBV10-3,-,-,TRBJ2-7,TGTGCCATCAGTGAGGGAACCAACGAGCAGTACTTC,CAISEGTNEQYF
TRBV21-1,-,-,TRBJ1-6,TGTGCCAGCCTCATAAGGCCTGGTGCCGTCCCTTCACCCCTCCACTTT,CASLIRPGAVPSPLHF
TRBV3-1/TRBV3-2,-,-,TRBJ2-1,TGTGCCAGCAGCCAAGCCCTAGGAATCGTTGAGCAGTTCTTC,CASSQALGIVEQFF
TRBV11-2,-,-,TRBJ1-2,TGTGCCAGCAGCCCCGGGAGGGGATACTATGGCTACACCTTC,CASSPGRGYYGYTF
TRBV11-3,-,-,TRBJ2-3,TGTGCCAGCAGCCCCGGACGGGGGTCGGATACGCAGTATTTT,CASSPGRGSDTQYF
TRBV4-3,-,-,TRBJ1-1,TGCGCCAGCAGCCAAAATCTAGGGGTTGAAGCTTTCTTT,CASSQNLGVEAFF
TRBV11-3,-,TRBD2,TRBJ2-2,TGTGCCAGCAGCTTAGGACTAGCAGACACCGGGGAGCTGTTTTTT,CASSLGLADTGELFF
TRBV19,-,TRBD2,TRBJ2-1,TGTGCCAGTAAATCCGAACTAGCGGGTTACAATGAGCAGTTCTTC,CASKSELAGYNEQFF
TRBV5-1,-,-,TRBJ2-5,TGCGCCAGCAACAGGGACTTCGGAGAGACCCAGTACTTC,CASNRDFGETQYF
TRBV4-2,-,-,TRBJ1-4,TGTGCCAGCAGCCAAGATCCAGCGACAACTAATGAAAAACTGTTTTTT,CASSQDPATTNEKLFF
TRBV6-4,-,-,TRBJ1-5,TGTGCCAGCAGTGACTCTTGGGCCGGGCCCCAGCATTTT,CASSDSWAGPQHF
TRBV29-1,-,TRBD2,TRBJ2-5,TGCAGCGTGGTCAGGGGACTAGCGGGGGTCCAAGAGACCCAGTACTTC,CSVVRGLAGVQETQYF
TRBV11-3,-,TRBD2,TRBJ2-1,TGTGCCAGCAGCTTCCCCGCCAGCGGGGCTTACAATGAGCAGTTCTTC,CASSFPASGAYNEQFF
TRBV6-5,-,TRBD1,TRBJ2-5,TGTGCCAGCAGTTTACGAAGGGGGCGCGAGACCCAGTACTTC,CASSLRRGRETQYF
TRBV13,-,-,TRBJ1-2,TGTGCCAGCAGCTTAGGCACCTATGGCTACACCTTC,CASSLGTYGYTF
TRBV19,few,TRBD1,TRBJ1-1,TGTGCCAGTAGTCCAAGGGACAGGGCGAACACTGAAGCTTTCTTT,CASSPRDRANTEAFF
TRBV19,many,-,TRBJ2-7,TGTGCCAGTAGTAGTATACAGCCACCTTACGAGCAGTACTTC,CASSSIQPPYEQYF
TRBV19,-,-,TRBJ1-5,TGTGCCACCAGGGAACGATCAGGGGTTCAGCCCCAGCATTTT,CATRERSGVQPQHF
TRBV27,-,-,TRBJ1-2,TGTGCCAGCAGTTTATCAGTGGGCTTCTTTCCTGGCTACACCTTC,CASSLSVGFFPGYTF
TRBV7-7,few,-,TRBJ2-3,TGTGCTAGCAGCTTAGCGGAGGGGGATACGCAGTATTTT,CASSLAEGDTQYF
TRBV29-1,-,-,TRBJ1-1,TGCAGCGTTGCAGGCGCGCACACACTGCGGACGAACACTGAAGCTTTCTTT,CSVAGAHTLRTNTEAFF
TRBV7-6,-,-,TRBJ2-2,TGTGCCAGCAGCTTAACCCTGGGGGATACAAACACCGGGGAGCTGTTTTTT,CASSLTLGDTNTGELFF
TRBV24-1,-,TRBD2,TRBJ2-3,TGTGCCTCTCATAGCGGGAGGCCAACAGATACGCAGTATTTT,CASHSGRPTDTQYF
TRBV3-1/TRBV3-2,-,-,TRBJ2-5,TGTGCCAGCAGCCAGGTGGGGATTTCCGGCGGCGGGGAGACCCAGTACTTC,CASSQVGISGGGETQYF
TRBV12-3/TRBV12-4,once,-,TRBJ1-5,TGTGCCGCGGGACGTCGGGACCATCAGCCCCAGCATTTT,CAAGRRDHQPQHF
TRBV18,-,TRBD1,TRBJ1-5,TGTGCCAGCTCATGGGACAGGGCTAGCAATCAGCCCCAGCATTTT,CASSWDRASNQPQHF
TRBV15,few,TRBD1,TRBJ1-5,TGTGCCACCAGCAGGGGACAGGGGGCACATCAGCCCCAGCATTTT,CATSRGQGAHQPQHF
TRBV5-4,-,TRBD1,TRBJ2-5,TGTGCCAGCAGCAGGACAGGGACCTACCAAGAGACCCAGTACTTC,CASSRTGTYQETQYF